Sequencing of this TCR beta chain was carried out in a study of cytomegalovirus exposure and HLA in healthy donors (dated by TCRdb to about 2017). Study-level background: In an earlier analysis of some 550 of the donors, roughly 300 Gb of sequence data and 117 million unique TCR beta sequences from roughly 200 million T cells were reported. To decide whether each TCR beta V gene segment behaved as functional or pseudogenic, an earlier analysis of over 500 of the donors relied on high-throughput TCR beta sequencing. Donor age, sex, ethnicity and CMV serostatus were collected together with the repertoire data. In addition to the first cohort of around 670 subjects, a separate validation cohort of 120 different subjects was used. The later analysis used no new phenotypic data to find candidate immune exposures, relying instead on TCR beta sequences and their occurrence across donors. The aim of the study was to test whether cataloging public T cell receptors could identify signatures of past pathogen exposure. Across about 370 genotyped donors of the cohort, an average of roughly 250,000 unique TCR beta nucleotide sequences per donor were sequenced, and 15% to 20% of those sequences were non-productive. The genetic ancestry cluster associated with self-reported Caucasian donors included 80% to 90% of the 398 genotyped donors. Typing coverage varied by locus: roughly 620-630 donors for A, B, C, DRB1 and DQB1; roughly 560 for DQA1; 600 to 610 for DPA1; roughly 450 for DPB1. The study profiled the T cell repertoires of hundreds of subjects by immunosequencing and related them to cytomegalovirus serostatus. To study patterns of TCR occurrence, a later analysis re-analyzed previously published TCR beta repertoires from 650 to 750 donors and added high-resolution HLA genotyping. An early release that covered some 640 HLA-typed donors contained 300 to 350 gigabases of sequencing data and 80 million or so unique TCR sequences. To predict cytomegalovirus infection status, the study brought together high-throughput TCR immunosequencing, statistical association of individual TCRs with disease status, and machine learning. Because of strong linkage in the cohort, a handful of DR-DQ haplotypes were treated as single units for association and clustering. All discovery cohort repertoires had been generated on a single sequencing platform. In a later genetic analysis, genome-wide SNP genotypes for about three fifths of the 666 donors were used, and that subset was treated as a discovery cohort. Class I and class II HLA loci were covered by the typing at four-digit resolution.

In the case of this clone: Its target antigen remains unknown. It has no much larger one-base neighbor in the sample; base qualities were not kept.

The cohort was made up of about 670 healthy bone marrow donors. At the time of sampling, all cohort members were nominally healthy, though unrecorded immune exposures were likely present. The donor tested CMV seronegative and was one of the 352 seronegative cohort members. A peripheral blood sample was provided by each donor, and peripheral blood mononuclear cells were used for TCR beta sequencing. Genomic DNA was extracted from the blood cell samples with the Qiagen DNeasy Blood Extraction Kit. Its CDR3 holds 13 amino acids, cysteine through phenylalanine. The DNA shown is the 39-base CDR3, in frame from base 1. V and J are trimmed by 8 bases and 7 bases, and the gene matches miss 7 bases of the junction. CDR1 and CDR2, looked up from the germline V gene, are SNHLY and FYNNEI. Broader findings and caveats from the paper: Only TCR beta chains were sequenced in this cohort, and the absence of alpha or paired-chain data limited detectable features. Compared with the approximately 600-donor mean, donors in an Asian-associated ancestry cluster had fewer N-insertions in productive TCRs, according to a later genetic analysis. Strong co-occurrence of HLA alleles, especially DR and DQ, made assigning TCR associations to individual alleles difficult. Several of the top co-occurrence clusters appeared to be linked to parvovirus B19, influenza, CMV and Epstein-Barr virus, according to a later analysis. Because the 87-base-pair reads could not distinguish some IMGT-functional V segments, including TRBV6-2 and TRBV6-3, those segments were excluded. For the cohort, immune exposure information was limited to CMV serostatus. A later analysis found that TCR association rates varied across HLA loci, with DRB1 alleles showing the most associated TCRs and HLA-C alleles the fewest. According to the authors, the approach could potentially be generalized to other disease states and immunological phenotypes. Cytomegalovirus status was reported to be diagnosed by the classifier with high specificity and sensitivity in both the original and validation cohorts. Specific HLA alleles were associated with 15,000 to 20,000 TCR beta sequences at a false discovery rate of 0.05 in a later analysis. The presence/absence analyses assumed that sequencing depth was roughly uniform across donors, and that assumption may not be true. Because HLA typing was missing for some donors at each locus, association tests included only the typed subset. Because counts were too low, more than 15 rarely observed V segments, including chromosome 9 orphons, were excluded from the earlier analysis of 587 of the donors. In the study, 150 to 200 TCR beta chains were listed as associated with cytomegalovirus. V-gene and J-gene trimming of TCR beta chains was associated with a missense DCLRE1C variant in a later genetic analysis, and the association was replicated in an independent cohort. An earlier analysis of around 600 of the donors showed that most TCR beta V segments appeared in productive rearrangements either about 90% or about 30% of the time, which broadly matched IMGT annotations. In a later analysis, HLA-associated TCR beta chains showed more clonal expansion and lower generation probabilities than non-associated chains that were equally common. A further reported finding was that TCR beta sequences accurately predicted the HLA-A and HLA-B alleles for most subjects in the first cohort. Across donors, most TCR sequences were observed very rarely, whereas some public TCRs were present in many individuals. In vitro tests confirmed that three of the cytomegalovirus-associated TCR beta chains recognize cytomegalovirus antigens. Correlated functional status among segregating V segments might reflect linkage disequilibrium, but an unknown experimental factor could not be ruled out. A cluster of highly shared sequence variants was judged likely to be a technical artifact of the sequencing pipeline. In a later analysis, most CMV-associated TCR beta chains were found to appear HLA-restricted, with HLA associations seemingly driven largely by CMV exposure.

Libraries were constructed by the immunoSEQ multiplex PCR assay. For the multiplex PCR, a mixture combining 60 forward primers for TCR Vbeta segments and 13 reverse primers for TCR Jbeta segments was used. The CDR3 region of rearranged TCR beta genes was amplified from genomic DNA by a multiplex PCR assay. Amplified TCR beta libraries were sequenced as 87-base-pair reads on the Illumina HiSeq System. The original methods were these. Across the 600 to 700 repertoires, a later analysis counted tens of millions of unique TCR beta chains, about 10 million of which were shared by at least two donors. Raw reads were error-corrected and collapsed into unique sequences by a nearest-neighbor algorithm in which closely related sequences were merged to remove PCR and sequencing errors. Alignment of CDR3 sequences to IMGT reference sequences was used to assign V, D and J gene segments. Each retained sequence needed at least a six-nucleotide match to both a V gene segment and a J gene segment. A rearrangement counted as productive if the CDR3 had no stop codons and remained in frame with V and J, and every other rearrangement counted as non-productive. CDR3 was defined according to IMGT convention as the region running from the second conserved V-encoded cysteine to the conserved J-encoded phenylalanine. Sequences without an unambiguous match to a single V gene segment were excluded from the earlier analysis of about 600 of the donors. An earlier analysis of 587 of the donors classified V segments as functional when productive rearrangements were above 56.7% and as segregating when the standard deviation between donors was above 5%. A statistical classification framework was developed to diagnose cytomegalovirus status using the catalog of TCR beta chain sequences. A later analysis assigned V and J genes by comparing TCR nucleotide sequences with IMGT/GENE-DB human TR gene sequences. In a later analysis, CDR3 sequences and most-parsimonious VDJ recombination scenarios were assigned using the TCRdist pipeline. In a later analysis, each TCR beta chain was defined by its CDR3 amino acid sequence together with its V-gene family, and reads without a unique V-gene family were excluded. As a way to deal with suspected cross-contamination and a sequencing artifact, a later analysis dropped more than 500 nucleotide sequences that were highly shared and had low generation probability. In a later analysis, a clonal expansion index was calculated for each public chain from normalized within-repertoire ranks of inferred template counts. In a later analysis, generation probabilities were computed with a VDJ recombination model fitted to out-of-frame rearrangements, and the resulting probabilities were checked against IGoR. In a later analysis, hypergeometric tests were used to score TCR-TCR, TCR-HLA and TCR-CMV co-occurrence, with a repertoire-size bias correction applied to TCR pairs. A later analysis estimated false discovery rates by permuting HLA or CMV assignments 20 times. In a later analysis, co-occurring TCRs were grouped using DBSCAN, with TCRdist sequence similarity added in when clustering inside HLA-allele-positive subsets. Repertoires with fewer than 30,000 or more than 120,000 public chains, plus five repertoires with anomalous nucleotide sharing, were excluded from co-occurrence clustering. TCRdb re-hosts the immuneACCESS table, in-frame sequences only. Its copies lack some clones; in the studies checked, an unresolved V gene accounts for under half of them, and the cause for the rest is not known. The V and J calls and clone size come from that table; D and trimming were worked out from the DNA. The sample contains roughly 98,000 clones, 81% of them found a single time. The ten top clones hold roughly 1.5% of the sample.

The specimen was PBMCs. This receptor was obtained from a man aged 35-49 years in good health and CMV-seronegative. The receptor chain draws on TRBV2 and TRBJ1-2; 10 bases in the middle match TRBD1. The nucleotide sequence is given as TGTGCCAGCGAGGGACAGGGGTTACTTGGCTACACCTTC. Its product reads: CASEGQGLLGYTF.